The 13 T cell receptor beta chains given below trace back to one sample, sequenced in a study of T cell clonotyping in hematopoietic cell transplantation. Sequencing used immunoSEQ multiplex PCR; TCRdb keeps in-frame clones, though not all of them. The sample records more than 20,000 clones, around 83% being singletons. Time point denoted: recipient sample about 28 days before transplant, after cytoreduction. The starting material was peripheral blood mononuclear cells, obtained before stem cell transplant. These receptor sequences come from a woman aged 55-70 years with acute myeloid leukemia. Some clones in this sample may be carry-over from other donors' samples.

This clone was seen just once. The chain joins TRBV4-3 to TRBJ1-5; no reliable D call. The V and J ends lost 0 bases and 4 bases respectively, with 4 bases between them. The CDR3 is made up of 13 amino acids. CDR1 and CDR2 from the germline V gene are LGHNA and YSLEER. CDR3 sequence (DNA): TGCGCCAGCAGCCAAGATCGAAATCAGCCCCAGCATTTT. Translation: CASSQDRNQPQHF.

V is TRBV7-2 and J is TRBJ2-2; D is ambiguous. CDR1 and CDR2 (germline): SGHTA, FQGNSA. V was trimmed by 0 bases and J by 7 bases, leaving 6 bases between them. This CDR3 spans 13 amino acids. CDR3 bases: TGTGCCAGCAGCTTAGCGTCAGGCGGGGAGCTGTTTTTT. This gives the protein CASSLASGGELFF.

The chain links TRBV19 to TRBJ2-1; 7 nucleotides align to TRBD2. Germline CDR1 LNHDA, CDR2 SQIVND (reference sequence). CDR3 size: 16 residues. The J segment lost 1 base and the V segment lost 5 bases, leaving 8 bases of the junction unmatched. Here the CDR3 reads CASSPPSGVSYNEQFF. As DNA, the CDR3 is TGTGCCAGTAGTCCCCCAAGCGGGGTTTCCTACAATGAGCAGTTCTTC.

The gene calls are TRBV7-2 and TRBJ2-3; TRBD1 agrees at 9 bases. The CDR3 runs to 15 residues. V shed 0 bases, J shed 4 bases, and the junction held 2 bases outside the gene matches. In germline, CDR1 is SGHTA, CDR2 FQGNSA. The CDR3 bases are TGTGCCAGCAGCTTAGCGGGGACAGGGTCAGATACGCAGTATTTT. This gives the protein CASSLAGTGSDTQYF. Full variable domain (outside the CDR3, taken from reference TRBV7-2 and TRBJ2-3): GAGVSQSPSNKVTEKGKDVELRCDPISGHTALYWYRQSLGQGLEFLIYFQGNSAPDKSGLPSDRFSAERTGGSVSTLTIQRTQQEDSAVYLCASSLAGTGSDTQYFGPGTRLTVL.

The chain joins TRBV28 to TRBJ1-5, with a possible D match to TRBD1 (6 bases). The germline gives CDR1 MDHEN, CDR2 SYDVKM. This CDR3 region has 17 residues. Trimming cost V 2 bases and J 2 bases, with 16 bases left between them. This CDR3 is CASSLVGGLGGNQPQHF. CDR3 DNA sequence: TGTGCCAGCAGTTTAGTCGGGGGGCTGGGAGGCAATCAGCCCCAGCATTTT.

The V call is TRBV7-9, the J call TRBJ2-7; no clear D gene. Trimming left V 3 bases short and J 4 bases short, with 10 bases between. This CDR3 has 13 amino acids. CDR1 SEHNR and CDR2 FQNEAQ come from the germline V gene (reference sequence). The CDR3 nucleotides read TGTGCCAGCAGCTTCATAGGGTTTTACGAGCAGTACTTC. This encodes CASSFIGFYEQYF.

V and J are TRBV27 and TRBJ2-7, with D tentatively TRBD1 (6 bases). The V gene lost 6 bases and the J gene lost 9 bases, with 18 bases spanning the gap. Germline V gene data show CDR1 as MNHEY and CDR2 as SMNVEV (reference sequence). This CDR3 is 13 amino acids long. CDR3 DNA sequence: TGTGCCAGCAGAGGCAGGGGCCCTGTGGGGCAGTACTTC. Its protein is CASRGRGPVGQYF.

This clone was found once. V is TRBV7-2 and J is TRBJ2-7, with D possibly TRBD1 on 5 matching bases. This CDR3 is built from 13 residues. V shed 4 bases and J shed 1 base, with 8 bases lying between them. Germline V lookup: CDR1 SGHTA, CDR2 FQGNSA. Written as DNA, the CDR3 is TGTGCCAGCAGCTCTCGACAGTCCTACGAGCAGTACTTC. It codes for CASSSRQSYEQYF.

V and J are TRBV5-1 and TRBJ1-2, with 10 bases aligning to TRBD1. The CDR3 extends over 15 amino acids. CDR1 and CDR2 from the germline V gene are SGHRS and YFSETQ. V was clipped by 0 bases and J by 7 bases; unmatched bases: 6. CDR3 sequence: CASSLDDRGRRGYTF. CDR3 DNA: TGCGCCAGCAGCTTGGATGACAGGGGGCGGCGTGGCTACACCTTC.

V gene TRBV5-6 combines with J gene TRBJ2-1; 12 bases are a match to TRBD2. V gave up 2 bases and J gave up 8 bases; unmatched junction bases: 8. Germline CDR1 reads SGHDT; CDR2 reads YYEEEE. The CDR3 totals 16 residues. The CDR3 coding sequence is TGTGCCAGCAGCTTCACTCTAGCGGGAGGGCCCCATGAGCAGTTCTTC. The encoded protein is CASSFTLAGGPHEQFF.

CDR3 coding DNA: TGTGCCAGTAGGTTCCTGGACAGGGGGTTATCCGGGGAGCTGTTTTTT. This translates into CASRFLDRGLSGELFF. This chain joins TRBV19 and TRBJ2-2; 10 nucleotides agree with TRBD1. Unmatched junction bases numbered 10, after V lost 6 bases and J lost 6 bases. Per the germline V gene, CDR1 is LNHDA and CDR2 is SQIVND (reference sequence). The CDR3 runs 16 residues.

This clone was counted only a few times. The chain has TRBV2 and TRBJ1-6; D is possibly TRBD1 (5 bases). Germline loops: CDR1 SNHLY, CDR2 FYNNEI. The CDR3 contains 15 residues. Trimming removed 2 bases at V and 9 bases at J, with 14 bases between. CDR3 region: CASSEWGVDSSPLHF. The CDR3 nucleotides are TGTGCCAGCAGTGAATGGGGGGTAGATAGTTCACCCCTCCACTTT.

This clone showed up just a few times. The J gene is TRBJ1-5, the V gene TRBV21-1; TRBD1 is the table's D call and was not checked against the DNA. TRBV21-1 is flagged as a pseudogene. The CDR3 loop spans 19 amino acids. CDR3 amino acids: CASSLQGAGQSSGNQPQHF. CDR3 DNA sequence: TGTGCCAGCAGTTTACAGGGGGCAGGTCAATCATCGGGCAATCAGCCCCAGCATTTT.